A single sample gave rise to the 27 T cell receptor beta chains below, sequenced in a study of T cell clonotyping in hematopoietic cell transplantation. TCRdb's table, derived via immunoSEQ multiplex PCR, lists solely in-frame clones and lacks some. In the table there are tens of thousands of clones, roughly 84% of which are singletons. The time point is: recipient sample about 28 days before transplant, after cytoreduction. The input for sequencing was peripheral blood mononuclear cells, taken before stem cell transplant. The receptors come from a woman in her sixties or seventies with acute myeloid leukemia. Some clones in this sample may be carry-over from other donors' samples.

The chain recombines TRBV6-6 with TRBJ2-7, with a possible D match to TRBD2 (5 bases). There are 13 residues in the CDR3. V lost 8 bases, J lost 6 bases, and 17 bases lay in between. Germline assignment: CDR1 MNHNY and CDR2 SVGAGI (reference sequence). In DNA, the CDR3 is TGTGCCAGCGCCGACTCGGGATGGAGCGAGCAGTACTTC. Residues: CASADSGWSEQYF.

This chain links TRBV20-1 with TRBJ1-4; D gene uncertain. V was trimmed by 1 base and J by 8 bases, leaving 5 bases between them. The CDR3 loop spans 11 amino acids. Germline CDR1 reads DFQATT; CDR2 reads SNEGSKA (reference sequence). The CDR3 nucleotides are TGCAGTGCTAGAGTGGCGGAAAAACTGTTTTTT. The encoded protein is CSARVAEKLFF.

The genes are TRBV25-1 and TRBJ2-3; D possibly corresponds to TRBD1 (6 bases). V gave up 4 bases and J gave up 3 bases, with 8 bases separating them. This CDR3 region has 13 residues. Germline V gene data show CDR1 as MGHDK and CDR2 as SYGVNS. The CDR3 DNA follows: TGTGCCAGCAGTGTACAGGGAACAGATACGCAGTATTTT. It specifies CASSVQGTDTQYF.

V gene TRBV5-6 combines with J gene TRBJ1-3; 7 positions match TRBD1. The CDR3 spans 16 residues. Germline lookup yields CDR1 SGHDT and CDR2 YYEEEE. V gave up 0 bases and J gave up 4 bases; unmatched junction bases: 7. CDR3 nucleotides: TGTGCCAGCAGCTTGGACCCCAGGGGGGCAGGAAACACCATATATTTT. Amino acid sequence: CASSLDPRGAGNTIYF.

This chain joins TRBV6-6 and TRBJ2-7; the D is unclear. Between the trimmed V and J ends, which lost 2 bases and 0 bases, there was a span of 5 bases. Germline V gene sequence: CDR1 MNHNY, CDR2 SVGAGI (reference sequence). The CDR3 consists of 13 residues. The CDR3 DNA sequence: TGTGCCAGCAGTTACAGGAACTCCTACGAGCAGTACTTC. Protein: CASSYRNSYEQYF.

CDR3 bases: TGTGCCACCAGCAGGGACAGGGGAAACTATGGCTACACCTTC. This codes for CATSRDRGNYGYTF. J is TRBJ1-2 and V is TRBV15; 9 bases are shared with TRBD1. V shed 3 bases and J 2 bases; nucleotides not matched to a gene: 1. Germline loops: CDR1 LNHNV, CDR2 YYDKDF (reference sequence). The CDR3 is made up of 14 amino acids.

V and J are TRBV7-2 and TRBJ2-7, with unresolved D. Germline values: CDR1 SGHTA, CDR2 FQGNSA. Trimming cost V 5 bases and J 4 bases, with 12 bases left between them. The CDR3 has 13 amino acids. The CDR3 is CASSPQVVYEQYF. The CDR3 DNA sequence: TGTGCCAGCAGCCCACAAGTTGTTTACGAGCAGTACTTC. The full variable domain, its missing parts supplied by reference TRBV7-2 and TRBJ2-7, is GAGVSQSPSNKVTEKGKDVELRCDPISGHTALYWYRQSLGQGLEFLIYFQGNSAPDKSGLPSDRFSAERTGGSVSTLTIQRTQQEDSAVYLCASSPQVVYEQYFGPGTRLTVT.

The gene calls are TRBV20-1 and TRBJ2-5; D not certain. CDR1 is DFQATT and CDR2 is SNEGSKA in the germline V gene (reference sequence). V dropped 5 bases and J dropped 5 bases, with 3 bases sitting between them. The CDR3 extends over 9 amino acids. The CDR3 sequence is CSAVETQYF. The CDR3, as DNA: TGCAGTGCTGTTGAGACCCAGTACTTC.

CDR3 region: CASDRGGYTEAFF. In DNA, the CDR3 is TGTGCCAGTGATAGAGGGGGGTACACTGAAGCTTTCTTT. The chain employs TRBV2 and TRBJ1-1, with a possible D match to TRBD1 (6 bases). The CDR3 length is 13 residues. Trimming left V 9 bases short and J 3 bases short, with 14 bases between. CDR1 is SNHLY and CDR2 is FYNNEI in the germline V gene.

The chain links TRBV5-1 to TRBJ2-3; D may be TRBD2 (5 bases). CDR3 length: 11 residues. CDR1 and CDR2 from the germline V gene are SGHRS and YFSETQ. V lost 5 bases and J 6 bases, leaving 7 bases between the germline ends. CDR3 DNA: TGCGCCAGCAGTAGGAGGGATACGCAGTATTTT. Translating it yields CASSRRDTQYF. Using reference TRBV5-1 and TRBJ2-3 for the parts outside the CDR3, the full variable domain is KAGVTQTPRYLIKTRGQQVTLSCSPISGHRSVSWYQQTPGQGLQFLFEYFSETQRNKGNFPGRFSGRQFSNSRSEMNVSTLELGDSALYLCASSRRDTQYFGPGTRLTVL.

This clone has only a few counts. The V and J genes are TRBV7-2 and TRBJ1-2; D not certain. The CDR3 length is 17 residues. Germline V gene sequence: CDR1 SGHTA, CDR2 FQGNSA. V was clipped by 2 bases and J by 2 bases, with 18 bases between them. In DNA, the CDR3 is TGTGCCAGCAGCTTATCGCAGGTCCGATTCCCCAACTATGGCTACACCTTC. Protein product: CASSLSQVRFPNYGYTF.

This chain links TRBV12-5 with TRBJ1-1, with D possibly matching TRBD1 (5 bases). The CDR3 has 13 residues. Trimming cost V 3 bases and J 5 bases, with 10 bases left between them. Germline V gives CDR1 LGHNT, CDR2 FRNRAP. CDR3 DNA: TGTGCTAGTGGTTTCGACAGTCGGACTGAAGCTTTCTTT. Translating it yields CASGFDSRTEAFF.

CDR3 in DNA: TGTGCCAGCAGTGCCGAGGGGGCCGCGAATGGCTACACCTTC. Translated: CASSAEGAANGYTF. J is TRBJ1-2 and V is TRBV6-4, with 7 bases lining up with TRBD1. Germline V gene data show CDR1 as MRHNA and CDR2 as SNTAGT. The CDR3 loop spans 14 amino acids. V shed 4 bases, J shed 6 bases, and the junction held 8 bases outside the gene matches.

The CDR3 coding sequence is TGTGCCAGCAGTTTAGGATACCGGAATTTGCCCGACAATGAGCAGTTCTTC. Translating it yields CASSLGYRNLPDNEQFF. The V gene is TRBV27, the J gene TRBJ2-1; D remains unclear. Germline CDR1 is MNHEY and CDR2 is SMNVEV (reference sequence). CDR3 length: 17 residues. Trimming left V 2 bases short and J 5 bases short, with 19 bases between.

This chain uses TRBV11-2 with TRBJ1-2; D might be TRBD1 (6 bases). The V end was cut by 6 bases, the J end by 8 bases, with 10 bases between. The CDR3 loop spans 11 amino acids. Germline CDR1 SGHAT, CDR2 FQNNGV. The CDR3 reads CASSRGGGYTF. For the CDR3, the DNA is TGTGCCAGCAGTCGCGGGGGCGGCTACACCTTC.

The CDR3 nucleotides are TGTGCCAGTAAGGTCCAGGGGTCTGGGGCCAACGTCCTGACTTTC. This gives the protein CASKVQGSGANVLTF. The V and J genes are TRBV5-4 and TRBJ2-6; tentative D call: TRBD1 (6 bases). The ends were cut back, 8 bases at V and 1 base at J, with 13 bases in the middle. The CDR3 is made up of 15 amino acids. Germline values: CDR1 SGHNT, CDR2 YYREEE (reference sequence). The complete variable domain, with remaining parts taken from reference TRBV5-4 and TRBJ2-6, reads ETGVTQSPTHLIKTRGQQVTLRCSSQSGHNTVSWYQQALGQGPQFIFQYYREEENGRGNFPPRFSGLQFPNYSSELNVNALELDDSALYLCASKVQGSGANVLTFGAGSRLTVL.

The chain has TRBV7-8 and TRBJ2-7, with TRBD2 identical over 8 bases. Germline loops: CDR1 SGHVS, CDR2 FQNEAQ. Trimming at V came to 4 bases and at J to 0 bases, leaving 5 bases not matched to a gene. The CDR3 has 15 amino acids. Here the CDR3 DNA reads TGTGCCAGCAGCTCAACTAGCGGTCTCTCCTACGAGCAGTACTTC. Translation gives CASSSTSGLSYEQYF.

This clone came up once. The chain uses TRBV7-2 and TRBJ1-1, with D perhaps matching TRBD1 (6 bases). This CDR3 contains 14 residues. Germline-derived CDR1 and CDR2 are SGHTA and FQGNSA. The V end lost 5 bases, the J end lost 1 base, and 11 bases lay between the germline ends. Here the CDR3 DNA reads TGTGCCAGCAGCCGACTACAGGGGAACACTGAAGCTTTCTTT. Its translation: CASSRLQGNTEAFF.

The chain is built from TRBV27 and TRBJ2-2, with TRBD2 as a possible D gene (7 bases). The V end lost 4 bases, the J end lost 3 bases, and 12 bases lay between the germline ends. The CDR3 extends over 15 amino acids. Germline CDR1 MNHEY, CDR2 SMNVEV (reference sequence). The CDR3 sequence is CASSWGGPDTGELFF. Written as DNA, the CDR3 is TGTGCCAGCAGTTGGGGGGGGCCGGACACCGGGGAGCTGTTTTTT.

The chain is built from TRBV11-2 and TRBJ2-1; unclear D gene. The V and J ends lost 4 bases and 14 bases respectively, with 18 bases between them. Per germline, CDR1 SGHAT and CDR2 FQNNGV. The CDR3 has 13 amino acids. This CDR3 is CASSSSPGRSEFF. The CDR3 DNA reads TGTGCCAGCAGCTCCAGTCCCGGCCGTTCGGAGTTCTTC.

The count of this clone is one. V is TRBV9 and J is TRBJ2-6; either TRBD1 or TRBD2 may supply D (5 bases each). CDR1 and CDR2 (germline): SGDLS, YYNGEE. Trimming stripped 0 bases from V and 2 bases from J, with 18 bases between. This CDR3 contains 19 residues. CDR3 in amino acids: CASSVGGNPPPPGANVLTF. CDR3 DNA: TGTGCCAGCAGCGTAGGGGGGAACCCCCCTCCTCCTGGGGCCAACGTCCTGACTTTC.

In its sample, this clone was seen once. The chain links TRBV6-6 to TRBJ2-7; 7 bases are a match to TRBD2. The CDR3 runs 12 residues. Germline CDR1 is MNHNY and CDR2 is SVGAGI (reference sequence). Germline trimming cut 3 bases from V and 9 bases from J; bases unmatched to any gene: 5. The CDR3 DNA is TGTGCCAGCAGTTATAAGCGGGAAATGCAGTACTTC. It specifies CASSYKREMQYF.

The chain carries TRBV4-1 and TRBJ2-7, with TRBD2 matching 7 bases. Germline V gives CDR1 MGHRA, CDR2 YSYEKL. The CDR3 length is 13 residues. V lost 3 bases, J lost 5 bases, and 4 bases stayed unmatched. The CDR3 here is CASSHTSVNEQYF. CDR3 nucleotide sequence: TGCGCCAGCAGCCACACTAGCGTCAACGAGCAGTACTTC.

This clone was seen a handful of times. The chain combines TRBV7-2 with TRBJ2-1; 8 positions agree with TRBD2. Germline assignment: CDR1 SGHTA and CDR2 FQGNSA. There are 15 residues in the CDR3. V was clipped by 5 bases and J by 4 bases; unmatched bases: 7. The CDR3 region has the DNA TGTGCCAGCAGCGGCGGGACTAGTTCATACAATGAGCAGTTCTTC. Translating gives CASSGGTSSYNEQFF.

V gene TRBV27 combines with J gene TRBJ2-5, with 14 bases aligning to TRBD2. V shed 5 bases and J 5 bases; nucleotides not matched to a gene: 10. There are 17 residues in the CDR3. The V gene's germline CDR1 is MNHEY and CDR2 SMNVEV (reference sequence). CDR3 nucleotide sequence: TGTGCCAGCAGTACCCCGGGACTAGCGGGAGTAAGGGAGACCCAGTACTTC. This codes for CASSTPGLAGVRETQYF.

The J gene is TRBJ1-1, the V gene TRBV9; no definite D call. From germline, CDR1 is SGDLS and CDR2 YYNGEE. Trimming pared 0 bases from V and 3 bases from J, leaving 9 bases between. The CDR3 consists of 14 residues. The CDR3 here is CASSVGPGDTEAFF. The CDR3 nucleotides are TGTGCCAGCAGCGTAGGTCCTGGGGACACTGAAGCTTTCTTT.

This clone appeared a few times. This sequence joins TRBV15 and TRBJ1-4; tentative D call: TRBD1 (6 bases). Per germline, CDR1 LNHNV and CDR2 YYDKDF (reference sequence). Trimming removed 3 bases from V and 8 bases from J, with 13 bases in between. This CDR3 has 14 residues. The chain's CDR3 is CATSRVAGEEKLFF. DNA of the CDR3: TGTGCCACCAGCAGGGTGGCAGGGGAGGAAAAACTGTTTTTT.